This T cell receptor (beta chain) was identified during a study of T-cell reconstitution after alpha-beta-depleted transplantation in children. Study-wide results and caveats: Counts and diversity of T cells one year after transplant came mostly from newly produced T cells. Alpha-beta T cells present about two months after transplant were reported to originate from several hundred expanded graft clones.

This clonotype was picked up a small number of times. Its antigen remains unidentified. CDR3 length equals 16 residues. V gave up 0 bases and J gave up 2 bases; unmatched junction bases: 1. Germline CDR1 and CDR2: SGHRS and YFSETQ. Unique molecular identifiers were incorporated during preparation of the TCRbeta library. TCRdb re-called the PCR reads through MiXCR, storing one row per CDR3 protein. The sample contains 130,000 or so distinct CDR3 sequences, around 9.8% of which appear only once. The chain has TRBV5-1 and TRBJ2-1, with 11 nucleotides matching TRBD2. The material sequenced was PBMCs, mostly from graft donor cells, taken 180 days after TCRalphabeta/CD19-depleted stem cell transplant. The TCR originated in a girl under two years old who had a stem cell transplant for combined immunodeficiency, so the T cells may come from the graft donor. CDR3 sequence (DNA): TGCGCCAGCAGCTTGGCTAGCGGGGGGACCTACAATGAGCAGTTCTTC. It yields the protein CASSLASGGTYNEQFF.